The text below deals with one TCR beta chain. No cognate antigen has been identified for it. There are no base qualities to consult, and no much larger clone falls within one base. These data originate in a study of identical twins (TCRdb year 2016). In terms of the full investigation: To test whether fetal clonotypes persist, the study used deep sequencing on TCR alpha and beta repertoires from monozygotic twins, unrelated adults of various ages, and cord blood. To rule out contamination, the twin experiments were replicated at different times with different library preparation protocols. Study-level results and caveats: Conclusions relied on cross-sectional statistical analysis, since the same donors could not be followed over many years. Excess twin sharing in beta out-of-frame sequences was weaker because fewer shared sequences lowered the signal-to-noise ratio. Recombination models systematically underestimated out-of-frame TCR alpha sharing in monozygotic twins but agreed with sharing between unrelated individuals. Invariant T cells such as MAIT and iNKT could partly confound zero-insertion analyses, though diverse VJ usage argued against this for most clonotypes. Abundant cord blood beta clonotypes carried fewer insertions; young adult naive repertoires showed a weaker similar trend, while memory repertoires showed none. Out-of-frame TCR alpha sequences shared between twins showed an excess of low generation-probability sequences compared with coincidental sharing between unrelated individuals.

All donors were healthy Caucasians. Three pairs of female monozygotic twins, all aged roughly 18 to 30 years, were included in the twin cohort. Peripheral blood mononuclear cells were used as the source from which RNA for TCR libraries was isolated. The receptor library was made with 5' RACE. TCRdb shows the sequencer as Illumina HiSeq 2000. A universal primer binding site was added through template switching, and the final cDNA carried a unique molecular identifier so that TCR cDNA molecules could be counted accurately. Specific primers in the conserved constant-segment region were used to synthesize first-strand cDNA for the TCR alpha and beta chains. To control for contamination, each cDNA library was double barcoded with a SMART-Mk sample barcode plus Illumina barcodes. Two successive PCR steps introduced TruSeq adapter sequences along with Illumina sample barcodes. The Illumina HiSeq platform was used with custom primers to sequence TCR alpha and beta cDNA libraries. Under the source paper's analysis protocol: MiGEC processed the raw reads to extract unique molecular identifiers, while MiXCR was used to determine the CDR3 positions. Recombination models were inferred per individual with the repgenHMM and IGoR tools using an EM algorithm. The tcR package in R was used for shared clonotype analysis, with sharing normalized by the product of cloneset sizes. Out-of-frame nonproductive sequences were analyzed to study raw recombination free of thymic and clonal selection effects. Using fastp trimming at Q25 and MiXCR clonotype assembly, TCRdb reanalyzed the public sequencing data and kept in-frame beta chains. Merged by CDR3 protein, the rows form single entries marked with the most common genes and DNA. Clone size and V and J calls follow TCRdb, not the original study. The sample includes about 900,000 distinct CDR3 sequences, with roughly 12% observed a single time. The ten largest clones represent around 1.5% of the sample.

Measured from the cysteine to the phenylalanine, the CDR3 is 14 residues long. Only the CDR3 DNA is retained, 42 bases long and in frame from the first base. Trimming leaves V shorter by 7 bases and J shorter by 8 bases, with the junction holding 8 bases beyond the gene matches. Separately, the same data were catalogued under a study of yellow fever vaccine responses in identical twins. Taken from the second paper: According to the authors, in identical twins the way T cells responded to vaccination appeared partly convergent and partly personalized. Focusing on identical twins, the study followed the T cell clones that responded to the vaccine, and did so with precision.

This clonotype originated in a woman younger than 30 in good health. The sequenced sample was PBMCs. The chain couples TRBV12-3 or TRBV12-4 to TRBJ2-1, and TRBD2 aligns with 10 junction nucleotides. For the CDR3, the sequence is CASKTLAGVHEQFF. The sequence in DNA is TGTGCCAGCAAGACTCTAGCGGGAGTACATGAGCAGTTCTTC.